Here is one T cell receptor beta chain with its context. The antigen is unknown. The CDR3 extends over 14 amino acids. Germline V gene lookup returns CDR1 SGHRS and CDR2 YFSETQ. The V end lost 0 bases, the J end lost 4 bases, and 9 bases lay between the germline ends. The data are from a study of human T cells and chemical hapten exposure. TCRdb ran MiXCR on the RACE reads and lists one entry per CDR3 protein. The sample records around 110,000 distinct CDR3 sequences, 9% to 14% being singletons. Study conclusions and caveats: There was alopecia in the donors, so their immune response may differ from that of healthy people.

Time point specified: patch test 1, 2 weeks after DPC sensitization. Specified treatment: therapeutic diphenylcyclopropenone sensitization with weekly scalp DPC. Here the sequenced sample was whole blood, taken in connection with sensitization to the hapten diphenylcyclopropenone (DPC). The rearrangement joins TRBV5-1 to TRBJ2-3; D is possibly TRBD1 (6 bases). This clonotype originated in a woman aged 50 to 60 with alopecia areata. Some clones in this sample may be carry-over from other donors' samples. The CDR3 loop is CASSLGGRPDTQYF. CDR3 coding DNA: TGCGCCAGCAGCTTGGGGGGGCGCCCAGATACGCAGTATTTT.